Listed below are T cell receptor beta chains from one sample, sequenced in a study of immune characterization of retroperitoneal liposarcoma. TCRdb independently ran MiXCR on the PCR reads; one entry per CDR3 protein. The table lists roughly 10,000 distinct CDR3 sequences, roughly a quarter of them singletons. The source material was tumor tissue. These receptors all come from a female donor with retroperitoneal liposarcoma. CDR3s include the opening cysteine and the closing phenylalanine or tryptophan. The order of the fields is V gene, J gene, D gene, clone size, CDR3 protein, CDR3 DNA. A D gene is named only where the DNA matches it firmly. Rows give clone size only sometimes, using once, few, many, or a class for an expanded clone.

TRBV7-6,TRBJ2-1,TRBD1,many,CASSLEPGQGAFEQFF,TGTGCCAGCAGCTTGGAACCGGGACAGGGGGCTTTTGAGCAGTTCTTC
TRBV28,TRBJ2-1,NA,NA,CASSSAVRLNNEQFF,TGTGCCAGCAGTTCCGCCGTAAGGTTGAACAATGAGCAGTTCTTC
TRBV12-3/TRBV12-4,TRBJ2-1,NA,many,CASRIRSYNEQFF,TGTGCCAGCAGGATCCGATCCTACAATGAGCAGTTCTTC
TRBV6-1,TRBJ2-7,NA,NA,CASSDDTYNEQYF,TGTGCCAGCAGTGACGACACCTACAATGAGCAGTACTTC
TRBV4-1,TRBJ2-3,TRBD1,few,CASSQPTGSLADTQYF,TGCGCCAGCAGCCAACCGACAGGGTCGCTCGCAGATACGCAGTATTTT
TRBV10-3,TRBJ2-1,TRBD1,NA,CAISGTGGHEQFF,TGTGCCATCAGTGGAACAGGGGGCCACGAGCAGTTCTTC
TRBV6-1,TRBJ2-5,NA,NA,CASSVSLYQETQYF,TGTGCCAGCAGTGTGTCACTTTACCAAGAGACCCAGTACTTC
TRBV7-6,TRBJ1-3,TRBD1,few,CASSWTLRDRVGNTIYF,TGTGCCAGCAGCTGGACACTCCGGGACAGGGTGGGAAACACCATATATTTT
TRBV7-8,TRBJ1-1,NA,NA,CASSLGSRLYTEAFF,TGTGCCAGCAGCTTAGGTTCCAGATTGTACACTGAAGCTTTCTTT
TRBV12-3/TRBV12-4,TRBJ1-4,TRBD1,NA,CASSLGGAGGKLFF,TGTGCCAGCAGTTTAGGGGGGGCAGGGGGAAAACTGTTTTTT
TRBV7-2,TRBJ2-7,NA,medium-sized,CASSNYDEQYF,TGTGCCAGCAGCAACTACGACGAGCAGTACTTC
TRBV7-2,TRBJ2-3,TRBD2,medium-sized,CASSLWASGAGPDTQYF,TGTGCCAGCAGCTTATGGGCTAGCGGAGCGGGCCCAGATACGCAGTATTTT
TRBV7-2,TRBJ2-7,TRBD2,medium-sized,CASSSGLAGPFYEQYF,TGTGCCAGCAGCTCCGGACTAGCGGGACCCTTCTACGAGCAGTACTTC
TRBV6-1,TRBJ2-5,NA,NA,CASSPVGETQYF,TGTGCCAGCAGCCCCGTTGGGGAGACCCAGTACTTC
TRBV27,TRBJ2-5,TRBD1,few,CASSPDGDRMYNEQYF,TGTGCCAGCAGTCCCGATGGGGACAGGATGTACAATGAGCAGTACTTC
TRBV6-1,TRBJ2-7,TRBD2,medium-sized,CASSERGGGSSYEQYF,TGTGCCAGCAGCGAAAGGGGCGGGGGGAGCTCCTACGAGCAGTACTTC
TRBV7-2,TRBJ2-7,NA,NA,CASSLGGIDYEQYF,TGTGCCAGCAGCTTAGGCGGGATAGACTACGAGCAGTACTTC
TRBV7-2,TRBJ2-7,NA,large,CASSLARASYEQYF,TGTGCCAGCAGCTTAGCGAGAGCGTCCTACGAGCAGTACTTC
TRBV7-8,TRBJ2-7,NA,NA,CASTGRVSYEQYF,TGTGCCAGCACGGGACGGGTATCCTACGAGCAGTACTTC
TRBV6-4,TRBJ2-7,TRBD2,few,CASSGTSGRLIRDEQYF,TGTGCCAGCAGTGGGACTAGCGGGAGACTTATTAGGGATGAGCAGTACTTC
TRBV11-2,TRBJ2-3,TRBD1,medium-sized,CASSGPGQGARYTDTQYF,TGTGCCAGCAGCGGTCCGGGACAGGGGGCGCGATACACAGATACGCAGTATTTT
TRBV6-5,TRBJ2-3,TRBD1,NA,CASSEGGQGNNF,TGTGCCAGCAGTGAAGGGGGACAGGGAAATAATTTT
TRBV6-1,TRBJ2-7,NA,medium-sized,CASSEEGPGSSYEQYF,TGTGCCAGCAGTGAAGAGGGGCCAGGGAGCTCCTACGAGCAGTACTTC
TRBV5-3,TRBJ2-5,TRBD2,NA,CASSLDGGAKNEQYF,TGTGCCAGCAGCTTGGACGGGGGGGCCAAAAATGAGCAGTACTTC
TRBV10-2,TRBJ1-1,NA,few,CASSKVLNTEAFF,TGCGCCAGCAGTAAGGTGCTGAACACTGAAGCTTTCTTT
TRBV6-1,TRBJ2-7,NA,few,CASSNTRAEQYF,TGTGCCAGCAGTAACACCCGAGCGGAGCAGTACTTC
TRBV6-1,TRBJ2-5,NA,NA,CASSEGTALQETQYF,TGTGCCAGCAGTGAGGGAACAGCGCTCCAAGAGACCCAGTACTTC
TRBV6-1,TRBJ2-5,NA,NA,CASSLGRWETQYF,TGTGCCAGCAGTCTGGGGCGTTGGGAGACCCAGTACTTC
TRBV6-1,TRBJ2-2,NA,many,CASSSALGELFF,TGTGCCAGCAGTTCCGCGCTCGGGGAGCTGTTTTTT
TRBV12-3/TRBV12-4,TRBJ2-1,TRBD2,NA,CASSPRASGGHNEQFF,TGTGCCAGCAGTCCCAGGGCTAGCGGGGGGCACAATGAGCAGTTCTTC
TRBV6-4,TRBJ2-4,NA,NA,CASSDTDRQGEQYF,TGTGCCAGCAGTGACACAGACCGACAAGGTGAGCAGTACTTC
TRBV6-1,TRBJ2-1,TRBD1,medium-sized,CASSDPRDRGEETQFF,TGTGCCAGCAGTGACCCGAGGGACAGGGGGGAAGAGACCCAGTTCTTC
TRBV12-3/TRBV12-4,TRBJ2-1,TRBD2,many,CASSLSGWTSVYNEQFF,TGTGCCAGCAGCCTTAGTGGCTGGACTAGCGTATACAATGAGCAGTTCTTC
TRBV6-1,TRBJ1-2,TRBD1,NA,CASTIQTGGYYGYTF,TGTGCCAGCACAATTCAGACAGGGGGATACTATGGCTACACCTTC
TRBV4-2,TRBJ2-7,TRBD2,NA,CASSQNTGLATEQYF,TGTGCCAGCAGCCAAAATACGGGACTAGCGACCGAGCAGTACTTC
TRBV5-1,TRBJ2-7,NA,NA,CASSYVYEQYF,TGCGCCAGCAGCTACGTCTACGAGCAGTACTTC
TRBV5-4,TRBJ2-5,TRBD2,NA,CASSSAGLQETQYF,TGTGCCAGCAGCTCAGCGGGGCTCCAAGAGACCCAGTACTTC
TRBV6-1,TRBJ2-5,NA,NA,CASSPDLETQYF,TGTGCCAGCAGTCCGGACCTGGAAACCCAGTACTTC
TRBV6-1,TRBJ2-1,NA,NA,CASSEEVASYNEQFF,TGTGCCAGCAGTGAAGAGGTAGCGTCCTACAATGAGCAGTTCTTC
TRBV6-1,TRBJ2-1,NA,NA,CASSVGVADYNEQFF,TGTGCCAGCAGTGTAGGAGTAGCGGATTACAATGAGCAGTTCTTC
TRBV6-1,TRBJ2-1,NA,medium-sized,CASRVDRSVSNEQFF,TGTGCCAGCAGGGTGGACAGATCTGTTTCAAATGAGCAGTTCTTC
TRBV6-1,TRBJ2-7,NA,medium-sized,CASSRDPGEQYF,TGTGCCAGCAGCAGGGACCCAGGCGAGCAGTACTTC
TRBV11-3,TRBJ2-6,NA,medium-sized,CASSPRGGASGANVLTF,TGTGCCAGCAGTCCCCGCGGCGGGGCGTCTGGGGCCAACGTCCTGACTTTC
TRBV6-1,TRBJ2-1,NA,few,CATGSLSGQETQFF,TGTGCCACCGGGAGTCTGAGCGGACAAGAGACCCAGTTCTTC
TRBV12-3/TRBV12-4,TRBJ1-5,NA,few,CASSTTVGQPQHF,TGTGCCAGCAGTACGACAGTGGGGCAGCCCCAGCATTTT
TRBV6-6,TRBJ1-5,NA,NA,CASSYDKGKQPQHF,TGTGCCAGCAGTTACGATAAGGGCAAGCAGCCCCAGCATTTT
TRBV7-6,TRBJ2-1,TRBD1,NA,CASSLGQGMEQFF,TGTGCCAGCAGCTTAGGACAGGGTATGGAGCAGTTCTTC
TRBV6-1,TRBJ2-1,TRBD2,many,CATATSGGNEQFF,TGTGCCACCGCCACTAGCGGGGGCAATGAGCAGTTCTTC
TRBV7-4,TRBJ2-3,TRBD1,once,CASTPDRGTDTQYF,TGTGCCAGCACCCCCGACAGGGGAACAGATACGCAGTATTTT
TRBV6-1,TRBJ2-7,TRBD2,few,CASRTGTSGRDEQYF,TGTGCCAGCAGAACCGGGACTAGCGGGAGGGACGAGCAGTACTTC
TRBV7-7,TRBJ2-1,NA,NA,CASSLSGDYEQFF,TGTGCTAGCAGCTTATCAGGGGATTACGAGCAGTTCTTC
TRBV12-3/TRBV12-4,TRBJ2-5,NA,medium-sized,CASSLGWNRETQYF,TGTGCCAGCAGTTTGGGCTGGAACCGAGAGACCCAGTACTTC
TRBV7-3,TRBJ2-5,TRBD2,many,CASSSRTSGEQYF,TGTGCCAGCAGCTCTCGGACTAGCGGTGAGCAGTACTTC